This TCR beta chain was sequenced during a study of shared clonotypes between healthy human individuals. Some clones are missing from TCRdb's copy, which holds only in-frame ones; the method was immunoSEQ multiplex PCR. Among 2 million to 2.5 million clones listed, approximately 96% were seen once. The CDR3 consists of 18 residues. General study findings and limits: Generation probability values for non-shared clonotypes were lower than those for clonotypes shared by all four donors. For sorted subsets, rarefaction showed incomplete sequencing despite large depth. On the whole, naive subsets had larger estimated richness than memory subsets had. The study found approximately 5% of naive CD4 clonotypes shared across a handful of donors.

Worth noting for this clone: What it recognizes is unknown.

The sequenced sample consisted of naive CD4+ T cells sorted from blood. Subset noted: CD45RA+ positively selected. The gene calls are TRBV21-1 and TRBJ1-4; TRBD1 reflects the table's D call only, with no check against the DNA. TRBV21-1 is a known pseudogene. The clonotype originates from a man younger than 30 in good health. CDR3: CASSKVDRGQLTNEKLFF. The DNA for the CDR3 is TGTGCCAGCAGCAAAGTGGACAGGGGGCAGCTGACTAATGAAAAACTGTTTTTT.